The rows below give T cell receptor beta chains drawn from one sample of a study of T cell changes during pregnancy in multiple sclerosis. Clones were read by immunoSEQ multiplex PCR, and TCRdb kept only the in-frame ones, dropping some. The sample lists around 100,000 clones; approximately 90% were seen once. Source: peripheral blood, taken after pregnancy. These receptors came from a female donor with multiple sclerosis, enrolled in a pregnancy study. Each CDR3 is given with its conserved first and last residue. A D gene is named only where the DNA matches it firmly. Expanded clones are given a class, and other clones once, few, many or no size at all.

j_call clone_size v_call d_call cdr3_aa cdr3_nt
TRBJ1-1 . TRBV5-1 . CASSPGGRENTEAFF TGCGCCAGCAGCCCCGGGGGTAGGGAGAACACTGAAGCTTTCTTT
TRBJ1-1 . TRBV30 . CAWTTQGYTNTEAFF TGTGCCTGGACGACCCAGGGATATACGAACACTGAAGCTTTCTTT
TRBJ2-3 . TRBV14 TRBD2 CASSQDPSGNTDTQYF TGTGCCAGCAGCCAAGATCCTAGCGGTAACACAGATACGCAGTATTTT
TRBJ1-1 once TRBV15 TRBD1 CATGQGLKNTEAFF TGTGCCACAGGACAGGGTCTGAAAAACACTGAAGCTTTCTTT
TRBJ2-1 . TRBV6-5 TRBD1 CASSYYRGNEQFF TGTGCCAGCAGTTATTACAGGGGTAATGAGCAGTTCTTC
TRBJ2-2 . TRBV5-4 TRBD1 CASSLEGQMNTGELFF TGTGCCAGCAGCTTGGAGGGACAGATGAACACCGGGGAGCTGTTTTTT
TRBJ1-6 . TRBV6-5 . CASSYSLPREGSPLHF TGTGCCAGCAGTTACTCGTTACCCAGGGAGGGTTCACCCCTCCACTTT
TRBJ2-1 . TRBV9 . CASSVGETGLNEQFF TGTGCCAGCAGCGTAGGGGAAACGGGACTCAATGAGCAGTTCTTC
TRBJ1-2 once TRBV28 . CASRPPLNYGYTF TGTGCCAGCAGGCCCCCGCTAAACTATGGCTACACCTTC
TRBJ1-1 . TRBV15 . CATSSRGGRNTEAFF TGTGCCACCAGCTCGAGGGGGGGCAGGAACACTGAAGCTTTCTTT
TRBJ2-7 . TRBV6-6 . CASSYTASQVGYF TGTGCCAGCAGTTACACGGCCAGCCAGGTAGGGTACTTC
TRBJ1-5 . TRBV15 . CATSRTQGISNQPQHF TGTGCCACCAGCAGGACACAGGGCATTAGCAATCAGCCCCAGCATTTT
TRBJ1-4 . TRBV30 . CAWGTELFALGKLFF TGTGCCTGGGGGACTGAGTTATTCGCGTTAGGAAAACTGTTTTTT
TRBJ2-2 . TRBV19 TRBD2 CASSTFPGGVWYGELFF TGTGCCAGTAGTACGTTTCCGGGAGGAGTTTGGTACGGGGAGCTGTTTTTT
TRBJ2-6 . TRBV9 . CASSVQVINSGANVLTF TGTGCCAGCAGCGTACAGGTTATAAACTCTGGGGCCAACGTCCTGACTTTC
TRBJ1-1 . TRBV6-1 . CASIQFPMNTEAFF TGTGCCAGCATACAGTTTCCAATGAACACTGAAGCTTTCTTT
TRBJ2-5 . TRBV19 TRBD1 CASSKNLRQGKETQYF TGTGCCAGTAGTAAAAACCTTCGACAGGGAAAAGAGACCCAGTACTTC
TRBJ1-6 . TRBV9 . CASSVGLSGAKRSPLHF TGTGCCAGCAGCGTAGGGCTTTCAGGGGCGAAGCGTTCACCCCTCCACTTT
TRBJ1-2 . TRBV20-1 . CSATGVYGYTF TGCAGTGCTACAGGCGTTTATGGCTACACCTTC
TRBJ2-7 . TRBV11-3 . CASSLLGGPTYEQYF TGTGCCAGCAGCTTATTGGGGGGGCCGACCTACGAGCAGTACTTC
TRBJ2-7 once TRBV5-1 TRBD1 CASSISGQTYEQYF TGCGCCAGCAGCATTTCGGGACAGACCTACGAGCAGTACTTC
TRBJ1-1 . TRBV6-6 . CASSYSTGTTEAFF TGTGCCAGCAGTTACTCAACAGGGACCACTGAAGCTTTCTTT
TRBJ2-7 . TRBV19 TRBD2 CASSGGTSGMYEQYF TGTGCCAGTAGTGGCGGGACTAGCGGGATGTACGAGCAGTACTTC
TRBJ1-2 . TRBV4-3 . CASSLDILDSDNYGYTF TGCGCCAGCAGCCTTGATATCCTGGACAGCGATAACTATGGCTACACCTTC
TRBJ2-1 once TRBV30 TRBD2 CAWSVPTSGFENEQFF TGTGCCTGGAGTGTCCCGACTAGCGGGTTTGAGAATGAGCAGTTCTTC
TRBJ1-5 few TRBV10-3 TRBD1 CAISAGTDGNQPQHF TGTGCCATCAGTGCGGGGACAGACGGCAATCAGCCCCAGCATTTT
TRBJ1-1 few TRBV7-2 . CASTAGGTLNTEAFF TGTGCCAGCACCGCGGGGGGAACACTAAACACTGAAGCTTTCTTT
TRBJ1-6 . TRBV6-6 . CASSFRDNNSPLHF TGTGCCAGCAGTTTTAGAGACAATAATTCACCCCTCCACTTT
TRBJ1-2 . TRBV15 . CATSRVDSNYGYTF TGTGCCACCAGCAGAGTTGACTCAAACTATGGCTACACCTTC
TRBJ2-5 once TRBV7-2 . CASSFQGSQETQYF TGTGCCAGCAGCTTTCAGGGGTCACAAGAGACCCAGTACTTC
TRBJ1-2 . TRBV28 TRBD1 CASTDRAYGYTF TGTGCCAGCACGGACAGGGCTTATGGCTACACCTTC
TRBJ2-2 . TRBV6-1 . CASSGQTANTGELFF TGTGCCAGCAGTGGCCAGACAGCGAACACCGGGGAGCTGTTTTTT
TRBJ2-1 . TRBV5-1 TRBD2 CASSSSGRSGEQFF TGCGCCAGCTCCAGTAGCGGGAGGAGCGGTGAGCAGTTCTTC
TRBJ1-1 . TRBV6-1 . CASSAPDRLQNTEAFF TGTGCCAGCAGTGCGCCGGACAGACTACAGAACACTGAAGCTTTCTTT
TRBJ1-2 . TRBV7-2 . CASSSIQGRGYTF TGTGCCAGCAGCTCGATACAGGGTAGGGGCTACACCTTC
TRBJ2-7 . TRBV7-2 TRBD1 CASSLRDRGAEQYF TGTGCCAGCAGCTTAAGAGACAGGGGGGCCGAGCAGTACTTC
TRBJ2-1 . TRBV11-2 TRBD2 CASSAGLAGVAEQFF TGTGCCAGCAGCGCCGGACTAGCGGGAGTTGCTGAGCAGTTCTTC
TRBJ2-7 . TRBV6-1 . CASSTRQYEQYF TGTGCCAGCAGTACGAGACAATACGAGCAGTACTTC
TRBJ2-7 . TRBV13 TRBD1 CASSFLTGEVAYEQYF TGTGCCAGCAGCTTCCTGACAGGGGAGGTCGCCTACGAGCAGTACTTC
TRBJ1-2 . TRBV19 . CASSILDRNYGYTF TGTGCCAGTAGTATCCTTGATCGGAACTATGGCTACACCTTC
TRBJ2-7 . TRBV10-3 TRBD1 CAIRGQEIHEQYF TGTGCCATCAGGGGACAGGAGATCCACGAGCAGTACTTC
TRBJ1-2 . TRBV28 . CASSSGQLRDYGYTF TGTGCCAGCAGTTCCGGACAGCTCAGAGACTATGGCTACACCTTC
TRBJ2-5 . TRBV7-9 TRBD2 CASSLGAGEETQYF TGTGCCAGCAGCTTAGGGGCGGGGGAAGAGACCCAGTACTTC
TRBJ2-7 . TRBV9 TRBD1 CASSVGGQGLYEQYF TGTGCCAGCAGCGTAGGAGGACAGGGATTGTACGAGCAGTACTTC
TRBJ1-5 . TRBV6-1 TRBD1 CASSEGDRGSQPQHF TGTGCCAGCAGTGAAGGGGACAGGGGTTCTCAGCCCCAGCATTTT
TRBJ1-1 . TRBV7-2 TRBD1 CASSARDRVGTEAFF TGTGCCAGCAGCGCCCGGGACAGGGTTGGCACTGAAGCTTTCTTT
TRBJ2-5 . TRBV11-1 . CASSIDSLGGETQYF TGTGCCAGCAGCATCGACAGCCTGGGTGGAGAGACCCAGTACTTC
TRBJ2-7 . TRBV18 TRBD2 CASSPPGTSGIGSEQYF TGTGCCAGCTCACCACCCGGGACTAGCGGGATCGGCAGCGAGCAGTACTTC
TRBJ1-2 . TRBV7-8 . CASSLGAGANYGYTF TGTGCCAGCAGCTTAGGGGCAGGGGCTAACTATGGCTACACCTTC
TRBJ2-2 . TRBV7-2 . CASSLRSAHTGELFF TGTGCCAGCAGCTTACGGAGTGCGCACACCGGGGAGCTGTTTTTT
TRBJ2-4 . TRBV7-8 TRBD2 CASSSRLAGGLAKNIQYF TGTGCCAGCAGCTCTCGACTAGCGGGGGGGCTAGCCAAAAACATTCAGTACTTC
TRBJ2-1 . TRBV10-3 . CAISERGSYNEQFF TGTGCCATCAGTGAGCGGGGCTCCTACAATGAGCAGTTCTTC
TRBJ1-4 . TRBV4-2 TRBD1 CASSRPGQGGFNEKLFF TGTGCCAGCAGCCGGCCGGGACAGGGTGGGTTTAATGAAAAACTGTTTTTT
TRBJ2-3 . TRBV7-3 TRBD2 CASSASGRASDTQYF TGTGCCAGCAGCGCCAGCGGGAGGGCCTCAGATACGCAGTATTTT
TRBJ1-1 . TRBV5-4 . CASSLDSWNTEAFF TGTGCCAGCAGCTTGGACAGCTGGAACACTGAAGCTTTCTTT
TRBJ1-1 . TRBV10-3 TRBD1 CAIRGTGTANTEAFF TGTGCCATCAGGGGAACCGGGACAGCGAACACTGAAGCTTTCTTT
TRBJ2-2 . TRBV5-1 . CASFPTAGQVNTGELFF TGCGCCAGCTTCCCAACCGCCGGCCAGGTGAACACCGGGGAGCTGTTTTTT
TRBJ2-2 . TRBV11-3 . CASSFQSAAVTGELFF TGTGCCAGCAGCTTTCAATCGGCGGCAGTCACCGGGGAGCTGTTTTTT
TRBJ2-5 . TRBV27 . CASTLRGSGKETQYF TGTGCCAGCACACTCCGAGGTAGCGGCAAAGAGACCCAGTACTTC